This TCR beta chain came from a study of metastatic and nonmetastatic thyroid tumors. On the study more broadly: Across peripheral blood and tumor or nodule tissue samples taken from malignant and benign thyroid patients, the repertoires were compared with one another.

Authors' analysis steps: CDR3 was compared across clinicopathological groups, and the resulting differences were used to build a distant-metastasis classifier for papillary thyroid cancer. Through MiXCR, TCRdb re-clonotyped the PCR reads. Clone size and V and J calls follow TCRdb, not the original study. The sample has approximately 90,000 clones, over 9.5% seen once. Whole-study findings and limits: A significant increase in TCR beta diversity was reportedly seen in malignant thyroid tumors relative to benign nodules, in blood and tumor.

Thyroid surgery was performed in patients who had received no treatment beforehand. This clone came up a few times. Its target is not known. This may stem from a read error, because a much larger clone lies one nucleotide away. In the same sample, other DNA sequences code for this CDR3. This CDR3 has 14 residues. CDR1 is ENHRY, CDR2 SYGVKD, per germline. This clonotype was obtained from a female donor with papillary thyroid cancer or a benign thyroid nodule (not recorded which). Some clones in this sample may be carry-over from other donors' samples. The sample was blood. The chain joins TRBV10-3 to TRBJ2-7; D is possibly TRBD2 (6 bases). In nucleotides, the CDR3 is TGTGCCATCAGTGAGGGGGGGAACTCCTACGAACAGTACTTC. Amino acids: CAISEGGNSYEQYF.